The 27 T cell receptor beta chains below were found in one sample sequenced in a study of cytomegalovirus exposure and HLA in healthy donors. PCR primers comprised 60 Vbeta and 13 Jbeta primers. Sequencing used immunoSEQ multiplex PCR; TCRdb keeps in-frame clones, though not all of them. The data show about 140,000 clones, with approximately 70% seen just once and 1.5% to 2% held by the top ten. The source material was PBMCs. These receptor sequences come from a woman aged 25 to 39 in good health and CMV-seronegative.

The chain has TRBV10-3 and TRBJ2-5; 7 bases agree with TRBD1. The germline gives CDR1 ENHRY, CDR2 SYGVKD. V dropped 3 bases and J dropped 3; count of bases not matched to a gene: 4. This CDR3 has 14 residues. CDR3 nucleotides: TGTGCCATCAGTGATTGGGACAGAGAAGAGACCCAGTACTTC. Amino acid sequence: CAISDWDREETQYF.

The J gene is TRBJ2-1, the V gene TRBV7-2, with a tentative D call TRBD2 (5 bases). The germline V gene has CDR1 SGHTA and CDR2 FQGNSA. The CDR3 has 14 residues. Between the trimmed V and J ends, which lost 5 bases and 0 bases, there was a span of 8 bases. CDR3 bases: TGTGCCAGCAGCGCGGACTTCTCCTACAATGAGCAGTTCTTC. Protein product: CASSADFSYNEQFF. Supplemented by reference TRBV7-2 and TRBJ2-1, the full variable domain reads GAGVSQSPSNKVTEKGKDVELRCDPISGHTALYWYRQSLGQGLEFLIYFQGNSAPDKSGLPSDRFSAERTGGSVSTLTIQRTQQEDSAVYLCASSADFSYNEQFFGPGTRLTVL.

The rearrangement joins TRBV5-1 to TRBJ1-6; unclear D gene. The CDR3 loop spans 16 amino acids. Trimming left V 4 bases short and J 5 bases short, with 16 bases between. Germline V gene sequence: CDR1 SGHRS, CDR2 YFSETQ. The CDR3 sequence: CASSVTGRQDNSPLHF. CDR3 bases: TGCGCCAGCAGCGTAACCGGGAGGCAAGATAATTCACCCCTCCACTTT.

On this clone itself: Compared with germline, one end of the junction differs, possibly owing to a read error. The rearrangement links TRBV6-5 to TRBJ2-3; 11 positions match TRBD2. CDR3 length: 15 amino acids. CDR1 is MNHEY and CDR2 is SVGAGI in the germline V gene. CDR3 DNA: TGTGCCAGCAACAACCTAGCGGGGGGCACAAATACGCAGTATTTT. Protein: CASNNLAGGTNTQYF.

The chain is built from TRBV9 and TRBJ2-2; 8 bases fit TRBD2. The J segment lost 6 bases and the V segment lost 2 bases, leaving 12 bases of the junction unmatched. This CDR3 contains 17 residues. Germline CDR1 is SGDLS and CDR2 is YYNGEE. CDR3 sequence reads: CASSVGTGTRYAGELFF. The CDR3 region has the DNA TGTGCCAGCAGCGTCGGAACCGGGACTAGATATGCCGGGGAGCTGTTTTTT.

V gene TRBV6-1 combines with J gene TRBJ1-5; weak D call: TRBD1 (5 bases). This CDR3 has 14 residues. Deletions cut 4 bases from V and 3 bases from J, with 10 bases between. From germline, CDR1 is MNHNS and CDR2 SASEGT. The CDR3 nucleotides are TGTGCCAGCAGTGCCGGACAATACAATCAGCCCCAGCATTTT. Encoded protein: CASSAGQYNQPQHF.

This chain joins TRBV30 and TRBJ2-1; 7 bases align to TRBD1. Germline V lookup: CDR1 GTSNPN, CDR2 SVGIG (reference sequence). The ends lost 0 bases at V and 6 bases at J; junction bases unmatched: 5. The CDR3 loop spans 14 amino acids. This chain's CDR3 is CAWSVGTAFNEQFF. The CDR3 coding sequence is TGTGCCTGGAGTGTTGGGACAGCCTTCAATGAGCAGTTCTTC.

This clone was seen once. J is TRBJ1-3 and V is TRBV4-1, with 9 bases lining up with TRBD1. The germline V gene encodes CDR1 MGHRA and CDR2 YSYEKL. The CDR3 covers 17 residues. V gave up 0 bases and J gave up 0 bases; unmatched junction bases: 3. DNA of the CDR3: TGCGCCAGCAGCCAAGATACAGGGGGCCTCTCTGGAAACACCATATATTTT. Its translation: CASSQDTGGLSGNTIYF.

J is TRBJ1-5 and V is TRBV7-2; D is uncertain. Germline V CDR1 and CDR2: SGHTA, FQGNSA. The V end was cut by 4 bases, the J end by 7 bases, with 17 bases between. CDR3 length equals 15 residues. The DNA of the CDR3 is TGTGCCAGCAGCTCAGAGACGGGAGAATGGCAGCCCCAGCATTTT. It codes for CASSSETGEWQPQHF.

The chain uses TRBV19 and TRBJ2-3, with 9 positions matching TRBD1. V shed 4 bases and J 2 bases; nucleotides not matched to a gene: 7. The CDR3 covers 16 residues. Per the germline V gene, CDR1 is LNHDA and CDR2 is SQIVND (reference sequence). The CDR3 is CASSKGQGGDTDTQYF. The DNA for the CDR3 is TGTGCCAGTAGTAAGGGACAGGGAGGGGACACAGATACGCAGTATTTT.

The gene calls are TRBV5-4 and TRBJ1-1, with D unclear. V gave up 1 base and J gave up 1 base, with 14 bases separating them. Germline values: CDR1 SGHNT, CDR2 YYREEE (reference sequence). CDR3 length: 16 amino acids. CDR3 loop: CASSLIRVGWNTEAFF. CDR3 nucleotides: TGTGCCAGCAGCTTGATACGGGTCGGGTGGAACACTGAAGCTTTCTTT.

This clone was observed a single time. The rearrangement uses TRBV25-1 and TRBJ2-1; 12 bases fit TRBD2. The length of the CDR3 is 16 residues. J was trimmed by 3 bases and V by 2 bases; bases with no gene match: 2. Germline CDR1 is MGHDK and CDR2 is SYGVNS. As DNA, the CDR3 is TGTGCCAGCAGTGAACGGACTAGCGGGGACTACAATGAGCAGTTCTTC. Protein sequence: CASSERTSGDYNEQFF.

The chain is built from TRBV5-4 and TRBJ2-2; 10 bases map to TRBD1. This CDR3 contains 15 residues. CDR1 SGHNT and CDR2 YYREEE come from the germline V gene (reference sequence). V shed 3 bases, J shed 3 bases, and the junction held 2 bases outside the gene matches. The CDR3 sequence: CASSSGQGYTGELFF. For the CDR3, the DNA is TGTGCCAGCAGCTCGGGACAGGGGTACACCGGGGAGCTGTTTTTT.

J is TRBJ1-2 and V is TRBV9; 7 positions agree with TRBD1. With V trimmed by 3 bases and J by 8 bases, 7 bases remained unmatched. Germline-derived CDR1 and CDR2 are SGDLS and YYNGEE. The CDR3 is 13 amino acids. The CDR3 is CASSAQTGIGYTF. The CDR3 bases are TGTGCCAGCAGCGCTCAGACAGGGATCGGCTACACCTTC. The full variable domain, rest sourced from reference TRBV9 and TRBJ1-2, is DSGVTQTPKHLITATGQRVTLRCSPRSGDLSVYWYQQSLDQGLQFLIQYYNGEERAKGNILERFSAQQFPDLHSELNLSSLELGDSALYFCASSAQTGIGYTFGSGTRLTVV.

The chain joins TRBV7-9 to TRBJ1-1; possibly TRBD1 for D (5 bases). Germline V gene lookup returns CDR1 SEHNR and CDR2 FQNEAQ (reference sequence). CDR3 length: 15 residues. V lost 4 bases, J lost 10 bases, and 22 bases lay in between. CDR3 loop: CASSSLPRRRGSAFF. The CDR3 bases are TGTGCCAGCAGCTCCCTCCCCCGGCGAAGGGGTTCAGCTTTCTTT.

The chain has TRBV28 and TRBJ1-5; D is possibly TRBD1 (5 bases). This CDR3 has 15 residues. Trimming stripped 7 bases from V and 2 bases from J, with 15 bases between. Germline CDR1 MDHEN, CDR2 SYDVKM. The CDR3 reads CASNMGGRGNQPQHF. The CDR3 DNA follows: TGTGCCAGCAACATGGGGGGACGAGGCAATCAGCCCCAGCATTTT.

The J gene is TRBJ2-5, the V gene TRBV7-9; the match to TRBD1 covers 9 bases. The CDR3 consists of 15 residues. The J segment lost 2 bases and the V segment lost 6 bases, leaving 7 bases of the junction unmatched. Germline lookup yields CDR1 SEHNR and CDR2 FQNEAQ (reference sequence). The CDR3 region is CASSRRQGEQETQYF. In DNA form, the CDR3 reads TGTGCCAGCAGTCGAAGACAGGGGGAGCAAGAGACCCAGTACTTC.

This clone was detected a few times. The CDR3 protein is CASSQVQGGRETQYF. The CDR3 DNA is TGCGCCAGCAGCCAGGTGCAGGGAGGCCGAGAGACCCAGTACTTC. This chain uses TRBV4-1 with TRBJ2-5; possibly TRBD2 for D (6 bases). Per the germline V gene, CDR1 is MGHRA and CDR2 is YSYEKL. The CDR3 contains 15 residues. V was shortened by 3 bases and J by 4 bases, with 15 bases between the two germline ends.

This chain links TRBV28 with TRBJ1-3; TRBD1 is a possible D gene (6 bases). The CDR3 is 14 residues long. The V and J ends lost 10 bases and 4 bases respectively, with 17 bases between them. Germline CDR1 reads MDHEN; CDR2 reads SYDVKM. The CDR3 is CAILGGAPGNTIYF. The CDR3 DNA is TGTGCCATCTTGGGGGGGGCGCCCGGAAACACCATATATTTT.

The V and J genes are TRBV11-1 and TRBJ2-3; 7 nucleotides agree with TRBD2. The J segment lost 6 bases and the V segment lost 5 bases, leaving 14 bases of the junction unmatched. The CDR3 has 16 residues. Germline loops: CDR1 SGHAT, CDR2 FQDESV (reference sequence). The CDR3 here is CASSATPTGGRDTQYF. The CDR3 DNA is TGTGCCAGCAGCGCCACCCCTACGGGAGGACGGGATACGCAGTATTTT.

J is TRBJ2-7 and V is TRBV7-8, with D possibly being TRBD1 (6 bases). The V end lost 5 bases, the J end lost 1 base, and 9 bases lay between the germline ends. Per the germline V gene, CDR1 is SGHVS and CDR2 is FQNEAQ. The CDR3 length is 13 residues. The CDR3 nucleotides read TGTGCCAGCAGCCCGACAGGTTCCTACGAGCAGTACTTC. This encodes CASSPTGSYEQYF.

V is TRBV7-9 and J is TRBJ1-4; no clear D gene. Deletions cut 5 bases from V and 4 bases from J, with 17 bases between. CDR1 and CDR2 (germline): SEHNR, FQNEAQ (reference sequence). CDR3 length equals 16 residues. The CDR3 bases are TGTGCCAGCAGCGGCCGGATTGGGCCGCTTAATGAAAAACTGTTTTTT. This encodes CASSGRIGPLNEKLFF.

This clone was seen only a few times. This chain joins TRBV14 and TRBJ2-7; 8 bases are shared with TRBD2. The ends lost 4 bases at V and 0 bases at J; junction bases unmatched: 2. Germline assignment: CDR1 SGHDN and CDR2 FVKESK. The CDR3 has 14 residues. The CDR3: CASSLGLGSYEQYF. CDR3 bases: TGTGCCAGCAGCCTGGGACTAGGCTCCTACGAGCAGTACTTC.

J is TRBJ1-2 and V is TRBV5-6; the D is unclear. V was clipped by 4 bases and J by 0 bases, with 13 bases between them. Germline CDR1 is SGHDT and CDR2 is YYEEEE. The CDR3 has 15 amino acids. CDR3 nucleotide sequence: TGTGCCAGCAGCCGAAATCCGGGATCTAACTATGGCTACACCTTC. Its protein is CASSRNPGSNYGYTF.

This clone has more than one count but fewer than ten. The chain joins TRBV5-4 to TRBJ2-1; D is undetermined. With 0 bases removed from V and 0 bases from J, the gap between germline ends came to 7 bases. This CDR3 contains 15 residues. Germline V gives CDR1 SGHNT, CDR2 YYREEE (reference sequence). The CDR3 reads CASSLVGNSYNEQFF. CDR3 sequence (DNA): TGTGCCAGCAGCTTGGTTGGCAACTCCTACAATGAGCAGTTCTTC.

This sequence joins TRBV5-1 and TRBJ1-6, with D possibly matching TRBD1 (5 bases). Germline V gives CDR1 SGHRS, CDR2 YFSETQ. The germline V and J ends were trimmed by 3 bases and 2 bases, with 15 bases remaining between them. The CDR3 totals 17 residues. The CDR3: CASSWGKQETYNSPLHF. The CDR3 nucleotides are TGCGCCAGCAGCTGGGGAAAACAGGAAACCTATAATTCACCCCTCCACTTT.

This chain connects TRBV28 to TRBJ2-7, with 7 bases matching TRBD1. This CDR3 has 15 amino acids. Germline CDR1 is MDHEN and CDR2 is SYDVKM. The junction had 12 bases not matched to a gene; V was cut back by 5 bases and J by 5 bases. CDR3 protein: CASSHRMQGDDEQYV. The CDR3 nucleotides read TGTGCCAGCAGTCATCGGATGCAGGGGGACGACGAGCAGTACGTC.